This T cell receptor (beta chain) comes out of a study of identical twins. Points from the study as a whole: Twin pairs had excess sharing that was weaker in beta out-of-frame sequences.

TCRdb independently ran MiXCR on the 5' RACE reads; one entry per CDR3 protein. Of fewer than 250,000 distinct CDR3 sequences in the sample, roughly 7% were seen once. Turning to this clonotype: Antigen unknown.

This sample was shared with a second study, whose subject was yellow fever vaccine responses in identical twins.

This sequence was found in a young woman in good health. The sample consisted of memory (CD45RO+) T cells sorted from blood.

CDR3 protein: CASSLARVRAQGETQYF. In nucleotides, the CDR3 is TGTGCCAGCAGCTTAGCGCGGGTCAGGGCCCAAGGCGAGACCCAGTACTTC. The chain combines TRBV7-9 with TRBJ2-5, with D tentatively TRBD1 or TRBD2 (5 bases each). Germline CDR1 reads SEHNR; CDR2 reads FQNEAQ (reference sequence). The V and J ends lost 0 bases and 5 bases respectively, with 19 bases between them. The CDR3 totals 17 residues.